Listed below are T cell receptor beta chains from one sample, sequenced in a study of blood T cell repertoires in COVID-19. Here immunoSEQ multiplex PCR was the method, and the copy in TCRdb shows in-frame clones only, minus some. This sample carries 150,000 to 200,000 clones, roughly 76% of them seen once, and the ten largest clones take 9.5% to 11%. Sequenced sample: peripheral blood. These receptors were obtained from a woman aged 40 to 55 with COVID-19, enrolled during active disease. Both conserved end residues are part of each CDR3. D genes are given only for firm matches. Only part of the rows carry a size: once, few, many, or a class if the clone is expanded.

size | D | J | V | DNA | CDR3
NA | NA | TRBJ2-1 | TRBV19 | TGTGCCAGTACCCCTGCTAGTGGCTCCTACAATGAGCAGTTCTTC | CASTPASGSYNEQFF
NA | NA | TRBJ1-2 | TRBV29-1 | TGCAGCGTTGACACAGCTCCTGGCTACACCTTC | CSVDTAPGYTF
once | TRBD2 | TRBJ2-7 | TRBV9 | TGTGCCAGCAGCTCTAGTGCGGGAGGAACCTACGAGCAGTACTTC | CASSSSAGGTYEQYF
NA | NA | TRBJ2-3 | TRBV13 | TGTGCCAGCGACTCGGTGTTGGACCCGGGAACGCAGTATTTT | CASDSVLDPGTQYF
NA | NA | TRBJ2-1 | TRBV19 | TGTGCCAGTAGTCCAGGACTGTTCCGTGAGCAGTTCTTC | CASSPGLFREQFF
NA | NA | TRBJ1-6 | TRBV3-1/TRBV3-2 | TGTGCCAGCAGCCGGCGAGGGGGGGGGCGCAGTAATTCACCCCTCCACTTT | CASSRRGGGRSNSPLHF
NA | TRBD2 | TRBJ2-1 | TRBV2 | TGTGCCTGGGATAGCGGGAGGGCCAATGAGCAGTTCTTC | CAWDSGRANEQFF
NA | NA | TRBJ1-2 | TRBV15 | TGTGCCACCAGCCTCGGGACACTGTATGGCTACACCTTC | CATSLGTLYGYTF
NA | TRBD2 | TRBJ2-2 | TRBV24-1 | TGTGCCACCAGTCCGGGCGGGCTAGCGGGGGCTCACGCCGGGGAGCTGTTTTTT | CATSPGGLAGAHAGELFF
NA | TRBD1 | TRBJ1-5 | TRBV19 | TGTGCCAGTAGTATTATAACAGGGGGCACTCAGCCCCAGCATTTT | CASSIITGGTQPQHF
many | TRBD1 | TRBJ1-2 | TRBV5-4 | TGTGCCAGCAGCTTGGGACAGGGCTTGAGTGGCTACACCTTC | CASSLGQGLSGYTF
NA | TRBD1 | TRBJ2-7 | TRBV11-3 | TGTGCCAGCAGCTTCCGGGACAGGGGTTGGGACTACGAGCAGTACTTC | CASSFRDRGWDYEQYF
NA | TRBD1 | TRBJ1-4 | TRBV7-8 | TGTGCCAGCAGCTTAGTAAGGACAGGGAATGAAAAACTGTTTTTT | CASSLVRTGNEKLFF
NA | TRBD1 | TRBJ1-5 | TRBV5-6 | TGTGCCAGCAGCCCCTACAGGGGGCGCCGTATGGAGCCCCAGCATTTT | CASSPYRGRRMEPQHF
NA | NA | TRBJ1-4 | TRBV7-9 | TGTGCCAGCGGACACGGGGGTGAGGGTGAAAAACTGTTTTTT | CASGHGGEGEKLFF
NA | NA | TRBJ1-3 | TRBV6-5 | TGTGCCAGCAGGAGCCCCGGAAACACCATATATTTT | CASRSPGNTIYF
NA | TRBD2 | TRBJ2-3 | TRBV6-5 | TGTGCCAGCAGAGCCCTAGCGGGGGGGCGAGATACGCAGTATTTT | CASRALAGGRDTQYF
NA | TRBD2 | TRBJ2-5 | TRBV9 | TGTGCCAGCAGCGCCAGACTAGCGGGGGGCATGGAGACCCAGTACTTC | CASSARLAGGMETQYF
once | NA | TRBJ1-5 | TRBV19 | TGTGCCAGTAGTGGGGACGGCGGGGCCTTCGCGCCCCAGCATTTT | CASSGDGGAFAPQHF
NA | TRBD1 | TRBJ1-1 | TRBV19 | TGTGCCAGTATCCCGGCCCCCGGGACAGGGGCCACTGAAGCTTTCTTT | CASIPAPGTGATEAFF
NA | NA | TRBJ2-7 | TRBV7-2 | TGTGCCAGCAGCTTAGCGGACAGCTACGAGCAGTACTTC | CASSLADSYEQYF
NA | TRBD1 | TRBJ1-1 | TRBV11-2 | TGTGCCAGCAGCCCGGGACAGTTGAACACTGAAGCTTTCTTT | CASSPGQLNTEAFF
NA | NA | TRBJ2-1 | TRBV9 | TGTGCCAGCAGCGTAGAAATCCGACCCACCGAGGTGGATGAGCAGTTCTTC | CASSVEIRPTEVDEQFF
NA | NA | TRBJ2-1 | TRBV6-6 | TGTGCCAGCAGTTACGGTACCAGGGTATACAATGAGCAGTTCTTC | CASSYGTRVYNEQFF
few | TRBD1 | TRBJ2-1 | TRBV19 | TGTGCCAGTAGTATTGGGACAGGATACAATGAGCAGTTCTTC | CASSIGTGYNEQFF
NA | NA | TRBJ2-4 | TRBV4-2 | TGTGCCAGCAGCCTCGGGGATTTAGCCAAAAACATTCAGTACTTC | CASSLGDLAKNIQYF
NA | TRBD1 | TRBJ2-7 | TRBV12-3/TRBV12-4 | TGTGCCAGCAGCATCGGACAGGGGTACGAGCAGTACTTC | CASSIGQGYEQYF
NA | NA | TRBJ1-3 | TRBV5-4 | TGTGCCAGCAGCCCCGGGATCTCTGGAAACACCATATATTTT | CASSPGISGNTIYF